Judged by frequency, the clone carrying this T cell receptor beta chain is medium-sized. Its antigen is not identified. One tube held mixed TRB-A and TRB-B primer pools for touch-down PCR. TCRdb reprocessed the multiplex PCR reads and reports one entry per CDR3 protein, with no DNA. This sample's clone table lists some 5,400 distinct CDR3 sequences. This entry belongs to a study of T cell clusters in autoimmune cytopenias. General study findings and limits: Physiological T cell clusters of healthy donors were apparently absent in primary autoimmune cytopenia patients. TRB repertoire shifts in secondary cytopenia and chronic lymphocytic leukemia mostly reflected lymphoma, not autoimmunity.

Some 40,000 genome equivalents of blood DNA were amplified for TRB. Germline V lookup: CDR1 MRHNA, CDR2 SNTAGT. This CDR3 comprises 15 residues. The sample was also reused in another study, on T cell repertoires in aging, cancer and after chemotherapy. As reported in that work: Loss of evenness, beyond lost richness, contributed to age-related TCR diversity decline in cancer patients.

This clonotype originated in a human donor in good health. This chain uses TRBV6-4 with TRBJ2-3; TCRdb picks TRBD1, but there is no DNA to check that call. Sample: peripheral blood. Here the CDR3 reads CASSRDTLATDTQYF.